Below are 2 T cell receptor beta chains sequenced from a single sample in a study of OX40 agonist ivuxolimab in advanced cancers. Sequenced by immunoSEQ multiplex PCR; TCRdb stores in-frame clones only, minus some. The data hold tens of thousands of clones, with around 85% observed a single time. Here the sequenced sample was CD4+ or CD8+ T cells sorted from blood, taken in a trial of the OX40 agonist ivuxolimab. All receptors derive from an adult with an advanced solid tumor such as melanoma, head and neck, liver or kidney cancer.

This clone was counted a single time. This CDR3 is CASSYSVAGGREQYF. The CDR3 DNA reads TGTGCCAGCAGTTACTCGGTCGCGGGGGGGCGGGAGCAGTACTTC. The rearrangement links TRBV6-6 to TRBJ2-7, with 9 positions matching TRBD2. Germline V gene sequence: CDR1 MNHNY, CDR2 SVGAGI (reference sequence). The CDR3 is 15 amino acids. The V and J ends lost 0 bases and 7 bases, in that order; junction bases with no gene match: 7.

The J gene is TRBJ2-2, the V gene TRBV18; D remains unclear. Between the trimmed V and J ends, which lost 4 bases and 7 bases, there was a span of 16 bases. This CDR3 is 15 amino acids long. Germline lookup yields CDR1 KGHSH and CDR2 LQKENI. In nucleotides, the CDR3 is TGTGCCAGCTCACAGGGTTCCCCGGGTATCGGGGAGCTGTTTTTT. It specifies CASSQGSPGIGELFF. Supplemented by reference TRBV18 and TRBJ2-2, the full variable domain reads NAGVMQNPRHLVRRRGQEARLRCSPMKGHSHVYWYRQLPEEGLKFMVYLQKENIIDESGMPKERFSAEFPKEGPSILRIQQVVRGDSAAYFCASSQGSPGIGELFFGEGSRLTVL.